These 15 T cell receptor beta chains came from one sample sequenced in a study of cytomegalovirus exposure and HLA in healthy donors. PCR used 60 Vbeta primers and 13 Jbeta primers. Profiled with immunoSEQ multiplex PCR; TCRdb holds only in-frame clones, not every one. The table lists some 120,000 clones, over 60% of them singletons. The sequenced sample was PBMCs. These receptors were obtained from a man younger than 45 in good health and CMV-seronegative.

This clone was picked up one time. The genes are TRBV19 and TRBJ2-1; 7 bases are shared with TRBD1. The V segment lost 3 bases and the J segment 1 base; nucleotides outside the gene matches: 3. The CDR3 is 15 amino acids. Germline V lookup: CDR1 LNHDA, CDR2 SQIVND (reference sequence). Here the CDR3 reads CASSMRQGSYNEQFF. The CDR3 coding sequence is TGTGCCAGTAGTATGCGACAGGGTTCCTACAATGAGCAGTTCTTC.

This sequence joins TRBV28 and TRBJ1-5, with TRBD1 matching 8 bases. CDR1 and CDR2 from the germline V gene are MDHEN and SYDVKM. This CDR3 has 15 residues. Germline trimming cut 6 bases from V and 3 bases from J; bases unmatched to any gene: 7. As DNA, the CDR3 is TGTGCCAGCAGGAAGACAGGGGTTAACAATCAGCCCCAGCATTTT. Protein: CASRKTGVNNQPQHF.

The rearrangement uses TRBV11-3 and TRBJ1-3; D might be TRBD1 (5 bases). The CDR3 is 15 amino acids. Germline CDR1 and CDR2: SGHNT and YENEEA. V was shortened by 4 bases and J by 0 bases, with 10 bases between the two germline ends. CDR3 DNA: TGTGCCAGCAGCTCCACAGGCCTCTCTGGAAACACCATATATTTT. As protein: CASSSTGLSGNTIYF.

This clone was picked up a small number of times. The chain has TRBV2 and TRBJ2-6; 9 bases match TRBD2. The CDR3 covers 15 residues. Trimming removed 8 bases from V and 0 bases from J; junction bases left unmatched: 2. Germline CDR1 and CDR2: SNHLY and FYNNEI. The CDR3 region is CASAGGLSGANVLTF. The CDR3 nucleotides read TGTGCCAGCGCGGGGGGGCTCTCTGGGGCCAACGTCCTGACTTTC.

J is TRBJ2-7 and V is TRBV10-3; 11 bases align to TRBD1. The CDR3 is 16 residues long. CDR1 is ENHRY, CDR2 SYGVKD, per germline. Germline trimming cut 0 bases from V and 2 bases from J; bases unmatched to any gene: 3. CDR3 DNA: TGTGCCATCAGTGAGTCACCGGGACAGGGGGCCTACGAGCAGTACTTC. This codes for CAISESPGQGAYEQYF.

The V call is TRBV7-2, the J call TRBJ1-3, with D perhaps matching TRBD1 (5 bases). Trimming left V 1 base short and J 0 bases short, with 13 bases between. CDR3 length: 17 residues. The germline CDR1 and CDR2 sequences are SGHTA and FQGNSA. The CDR3 is CASSLGRASHSGNTIYF. For the CDR3, the DNA is TGTGCCAGCAGCTTAGGCAGGGCGTCCCACTCTGGAAACACCATATATTTT.

J is TRBJ2-1 and V is TRBV6-4; possibly TRBD2 for D (5 bases). Germline values: CDR1 MRHNA, CDR2 SNTAGT. The CDR3 is 15 amino acids. With 6 bases removed from V and 5 bases from J, the gap between germline ends came to 17 bases. The CDR3 DNA follows: TGTGCCAGCAGCGAAGAAGGAGCGGAGCACAATGAGCAGTTCTTC. This codes for CASSEEGAEHNEQFF.

V is TRBV19 and J is TRBJ2-1, with D possibly matching TRBD2 (6 bases). Trimming left V 3 bases short and J 5 bases short, with 14 bases between. This CDR3 comprises 15 residues. Germline V lookup: CDR1 LNHDA, CDR2 SQIVND (reference sequence). The CDR3 spells CASSIWRAENNEQFF. CDR3 DNA: TGTGCCAGTAGTATTTGGAGGGCAGAGAACAATGAGCAGTTCTTC.

This clone appeared once. V and J are TRBV27 and TRBJ2-2, with 7 bases that match TRBD1. This CDR3 contains 16 residues. The V gene end was trimmed by 0 bases and the J gene end by 3 bases; junction bases not matched to a gene: 4. Germline values: CDR1 MNHEY, CDR2 SMNVEV (reference sequence). As DNA, the CDR3 is TGTGCCAGCAGTTTATCGAGGGACAGAGACACCGGGGAGCTGTTTTTT. This gives the protein CASSLSRDRDTGELFF.

The chain uses TRBV10-3 and TRBJ1-1; possibly TRBD1 for D (6 bases). Germline loops: CDR1 ENHRY, CDR2 SYGVKD. The CDR3 runs to 16 residues. V was shortened by 0 bases and J by 4 bases, with 15 bases between the two germline ends. The CDR3 DNA follows: TGTGCCATCAGTGAGTCCAGGGGTACTGCGAGCACTGAAGCTTTCTTT. Protein product: CAISESRGTASTEAFF.

The V gene is TRBV10-1, the J gene TRBJ1-5, with D unresolved. The CDR3 runs to 13 residues. V gave up 8 bases and J gave up 7 bases, with 15 bases separating them. In germline, CDR1 is WNHNN, CDR2 SYGVQD (reference sequence). The CDR3 protein is CASSHGRRQPQHF. Written as DNA, the CDR3 is TGCGCCAGCTCTCACGGCAGGAGGCAGCCCCAGCATTTT.

The chain employs TRBV25-1 and TRBJ1-1, with a possible D match to TRBD1 (6 bases). Looked up from germline, CDR1 is MGHDK and CDR2 is SYGVNS. Trimming pared 5 bases from V and 7 bases from J, leaving 17 bases between. The CDR3 covers 14 residues. The CDR3 sequence: CASSRSGGQFEAFF. DNA of the CDR3: TGTGCCAGCAGTCGCTCCGGGGGGCAGTTTGAAGCTTTCTTT.

The chain employs TRBV13 and TRBJ2-7; TRBD2 aligns across 11 bases. V trimming: 1 base; J trimming: 3 bases; junction bases outside the gene matches: 11. CDR3 size: 18 residues. Germline V CDR1 and CDR2: PRHDT, FYEKMQ (reference sequence). CDR3: CASSLVSSGRSGRYEQYF. In DNA, the CDR3 is TGTGCCAGCAGCTTAGTATCTAGCGGGAGGTCCGGGCGCTACGAGCAGTACTTC.

This chain links TRBV6-1 with TRBJ1-4; D gene ambiguous. The CDR3 runs to 15 residues. The V gene's germline CDR1 is MNHNS and CDR2 SASEGT. Trimming took off 6 bases at V and 1 base at J, with 12 bases between the two ends. The CDR3 DNA reads as TGTGCCAGCAGGCGGGAGACGTTAACTAATGAAAAACTGTTTTTT. This codes for CASRRETLTNEKLFF.

V is TRBV6-1 and J is TRBJ1-3; D remains ambiguous. CDR1 and CDR2 from the germline V gene are MNHNS and SASEGT. Between the trimmed V and J ends, which lost 7 bases and 5 bases, there was a span of 6 bases. The CDR3 consists of 11 residues. The CDR3 DNA reads as TGTGCCAGCACTATTCGAAACACCATATATTTT. Protein: CASTIRNTIYF.